The present T cell receptor (beta chain) was sequenced within a study of control samples from healthy donors and cancer patients. Assay: immunoSEQ multiplex PCR; the TCRdb copy retains only in-frame clones and omits some. Of 150,000 to 200,000 clones in the sample, roughly 89% were seen once. Trimming removed 4 bases from V and 5 bases from J; junction bases left unmatched: 8. The germline gives CDR1 SQVTM, CDR2 ANQGSEA. CDR3 length: 15 residues. The J gene is TRBJ1-2, the V gene TRBV29-1; 12 positions agree with TRBD1. The sample taken for sequencing was blood. The clonotype was recovered from a woman aged 25-40 years in good health. This CDR3 is CSVGGTGGSGYGYTF. The CDR3 DNA is TGCAGCGTTGGCGGGACAGGGGGCTCAGGGTATGGCTACACCTTC.